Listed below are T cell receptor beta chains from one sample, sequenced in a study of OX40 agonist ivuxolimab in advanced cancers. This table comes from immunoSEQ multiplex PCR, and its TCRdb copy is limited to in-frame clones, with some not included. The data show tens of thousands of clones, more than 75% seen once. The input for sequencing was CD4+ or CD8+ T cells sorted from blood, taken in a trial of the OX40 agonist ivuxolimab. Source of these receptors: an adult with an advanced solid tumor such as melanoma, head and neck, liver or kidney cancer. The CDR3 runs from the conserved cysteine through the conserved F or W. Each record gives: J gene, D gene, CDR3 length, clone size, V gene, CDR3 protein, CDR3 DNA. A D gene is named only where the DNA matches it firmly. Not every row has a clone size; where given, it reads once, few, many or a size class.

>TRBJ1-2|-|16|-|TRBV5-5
CASSFYRQLDNYGYTF
TGTGCCAGCAGCTTCTATCGACAGTTAGATAACTATGGCTACACCTTC
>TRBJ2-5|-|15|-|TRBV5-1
CASSLDLGTIETQYF
TGCGCCAGCAGCTTGGATCTCGGGACAATAGAGACCCAGTACTTC
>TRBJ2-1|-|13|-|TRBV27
CASSLVGGYEQFF
TGTGCCAGCAGTTTAGTCGGGGGTTATGAGCAGTTCTTC
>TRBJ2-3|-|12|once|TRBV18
CASNTGTDTQYF
TGTGCCAGCAACACAGGGACAGATACGCAGTATTTT
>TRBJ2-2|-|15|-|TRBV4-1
CASSQDRAGTGELFF
TGCGCCAGCAGCCAAGACAGGGCTGGGACCGGGGAGCTGTTTTTT
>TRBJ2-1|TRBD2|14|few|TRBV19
CASSRYFSGGEQFF
TGTGCCAGTAGTAGGTACTTTAGCGGGGGGGAGCAGTTCTTC
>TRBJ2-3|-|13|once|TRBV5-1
CASSDTGTDTQYF
TGCGCCAGCAGCGACACAGGCACGGATACGCAGTATTTT
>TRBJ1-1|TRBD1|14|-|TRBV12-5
CASGRTGGGTEAFF
TGTGCTAGTGGTAGGACAGGGGGCGGCACTGAAGCTTTCTTT
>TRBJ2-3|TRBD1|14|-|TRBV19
CASSRTGVSDTQYF
TGTGCCAGTAGTAGAACAGGGGTGTCAGATACGCAGTATTTT
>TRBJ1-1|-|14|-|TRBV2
CASKVGPLGTEAFF
TGTGCCAGCAAGGTGGGGCCCCTTGGGACTGAAGCTTTCTTT
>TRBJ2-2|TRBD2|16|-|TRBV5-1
CASSATSGRLTGELFF
TGCGCCAGCAGCGCCACTAGCGGGAGACTAACCGGGGAGCTGTTTTTT
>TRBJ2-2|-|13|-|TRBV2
CASSEIRTGELFF
TGTGCCAGCAGTGAAATACGGACCGGGGAGCTGTTTTTT
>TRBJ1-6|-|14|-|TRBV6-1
CASSELGKNSPLHF
TGTGCCAGCAGTGAACTGGGAAAGAATTCACCCCTCCACTTT
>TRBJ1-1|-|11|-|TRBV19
CASRTRTEAFF
TGTGCCAGTAGGACGAGAACTGAAGCTTTCTTT
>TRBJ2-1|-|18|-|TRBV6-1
CASSERVGQTPVGDEQFF
TGTGCCAGCAGTGAAAGGGTAGGACAGACCCCTGTCGGAGATGAGCAGTTCTTC
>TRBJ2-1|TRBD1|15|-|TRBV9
CASSVSGDSINEQFF
TGTGCCAGCAGCGTATCCGGGGACAGTATTAATGAGCAGTTCTTC